This T cell receptor (beta chain) derives from a study of tumor-infiltrating lymphocytes in primary liver carcinoma. Study outcomes and limitations: Blood fell significantly below tumors in its top-250-clone fraction (p = 0.039). Only about 7-25% of top clones were detected in each of the five tumor regions.

Constant-region priming of 500 ng total RNA yielded TCR beta cDNA. A slightly modified ARM-PCR protocol with three nested multiplex PCR rounds produced these TCR beta libraries. Each of the first two PCR rounds ran approximately 11 cycles with TRBV1-TRBV30 forward and C-beta reverse primers. TCRdb recomputed calls from the multiplex PCR reads with MiXCR, one row per CDR3 protein. The data hold about 44,000 distinct CDR3 sequences, with about 73% observed a single time. Bulk tissue was left unsorted, and RNA and DNA were co-extracted from roughly 20-30 mg of it. To note about this clonotype: What it recognizes is unknown. At one end, the junction sequence differs from germline, possibly due to a read error.

Germline CDR1 is SGHVS and CDR2 is FQNEAQ. The CDR3 has 14 amino acids. The sequencing input was liver tumor tissue from sampling region 3. The sample's subset: tumor region T3, left-lateral pole. This TCR came from a man aged 35 to 55 with primary liver carcinoma and hepatitis B virus infection. The chain joins TRBV7-8 to TRBJ2-7; D may be TRBD1 (5 bases). CDR3 in amino acids: CASSLGMDNYEQYF. The CDR3 coding sequence is TGTGCCAGCAGTTTAGGGATGGACAACTACGAGCAGTACTTC.